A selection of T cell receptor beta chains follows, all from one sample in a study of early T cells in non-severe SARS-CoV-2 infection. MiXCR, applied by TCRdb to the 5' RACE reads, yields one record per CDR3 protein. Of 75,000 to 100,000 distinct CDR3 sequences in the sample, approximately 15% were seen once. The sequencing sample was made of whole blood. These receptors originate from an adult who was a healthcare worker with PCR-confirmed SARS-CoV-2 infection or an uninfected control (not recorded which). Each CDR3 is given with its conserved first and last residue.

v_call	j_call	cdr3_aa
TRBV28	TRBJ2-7	CASSSLNYEQYF
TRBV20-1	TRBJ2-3	CSASGTFTDTQYF
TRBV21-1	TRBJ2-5	CASSIDGQETQYF
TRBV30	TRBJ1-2	CAWNTGSFGYTF
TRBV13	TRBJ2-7	CASSPMIRDSYEQYF
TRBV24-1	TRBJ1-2	CATRSALGYGYTF
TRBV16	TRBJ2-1	CASSQSHEQFF
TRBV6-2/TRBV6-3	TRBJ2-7	CASSYGGQTPYEQYF
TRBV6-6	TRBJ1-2	CASSPRDSPNDYTF
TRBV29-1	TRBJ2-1	CSVPTTNNEQFF
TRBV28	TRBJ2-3	CASKTYQTSTDTQYF
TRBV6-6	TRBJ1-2	CASSERQVDGGAGYGYTF
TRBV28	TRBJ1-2	CASRGDGYTF
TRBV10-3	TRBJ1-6	CATTINLGDNSPLHF
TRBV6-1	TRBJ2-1	CASKEGLAGISYNEQFF
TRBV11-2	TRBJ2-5	CASSNLDSPKGTQYF
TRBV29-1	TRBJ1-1	CSVWETTEAFF
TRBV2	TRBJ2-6	CASSEYRAGANVLTF
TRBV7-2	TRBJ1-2	CASSSNRGANYGYTF
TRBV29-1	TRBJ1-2	CSVESLQPVNYGYTF
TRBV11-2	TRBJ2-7	CASSQGDEQYF
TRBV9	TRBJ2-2	CASSVEVTGELFF
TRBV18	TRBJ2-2	CASSPGTGPNTGELFF
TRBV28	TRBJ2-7	CASSFGGSAVNKYF
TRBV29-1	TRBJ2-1	CSVDTSPNEQFF
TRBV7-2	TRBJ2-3	CASSLTSAYTDTQYF
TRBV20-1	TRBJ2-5	CSAKERRFQETQYF
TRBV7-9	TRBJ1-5	CASSSARNQPQHF
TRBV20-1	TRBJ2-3	CSARGHRTLTDTQYF
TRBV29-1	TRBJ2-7	CSVEENQREQYF
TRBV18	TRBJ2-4	CASSPSGFPIAKNIQYF
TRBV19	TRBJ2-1	CASRRQGKLDEQFF
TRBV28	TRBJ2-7	CASSLVLGEGHEQYF
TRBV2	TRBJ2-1	CASIIRPASHEQFF
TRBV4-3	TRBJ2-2	CASSQDEGRTGELFF
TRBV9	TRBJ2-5	CASSVGQSLETQYF
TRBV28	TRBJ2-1	CASSLWEKTSEPYNEQFF
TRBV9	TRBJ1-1	CASSVSEGAEAFF
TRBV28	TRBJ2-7	CASSLGTSGSWYEQYF
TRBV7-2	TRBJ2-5	CASSLWGSSVTQYF
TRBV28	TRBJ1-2	CASHAQGHGYTF
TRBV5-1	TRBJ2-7	CASSLFSDSSYEQYF
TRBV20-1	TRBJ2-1	CSASGDLYNEQFF
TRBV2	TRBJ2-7	CASSEKGYEQYF
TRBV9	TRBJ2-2	CASSPGGWSTGELFF
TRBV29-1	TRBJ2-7	CSVTTSGIGNEQYF
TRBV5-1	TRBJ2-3	CASSLMGGSTDTQYF
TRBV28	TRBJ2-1	CASSLSHEQFF
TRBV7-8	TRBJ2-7	CASSFAGDRVYEQYF
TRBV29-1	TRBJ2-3	CSVEWGTTDTQYF
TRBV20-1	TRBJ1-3	CGVPNPRDTIYF
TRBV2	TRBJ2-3	CASSDETGRTDTQYF
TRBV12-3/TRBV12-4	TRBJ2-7	CASSWGLAGSYEQYF
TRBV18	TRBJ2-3	CASSPPGLQDTQYF
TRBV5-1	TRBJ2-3	CASSLEGVDTTQYF
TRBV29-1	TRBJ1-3	CSVWGEAGNTIYF
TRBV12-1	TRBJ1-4	CAPKRGGKLFF
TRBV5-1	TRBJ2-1	CASSLAPGLAGGEQFF
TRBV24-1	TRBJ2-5	CATSEGTGETQYF